Below are 5 T cell receptor beta chains sequenced from a single sample in a study of blood T cell repertoires in COVID-19. Repertoires were generated with immunoSEQ multiplex PCR, while TCRdb's copy carries only in-frame clones and drops some. The repertoire includes 140,000 to 150,000 clones, 80% of them detected once, and approximately 3.5% sits in the top ten. The sequenced material came from peripheral blood. These receptors were taken from a man in his sixties or seventies who had recovered from COVID-19.

J is TRBJ1-1 and V is TRBV10-3; TRBD1 might be the D (6 bases). Trimming stripped 4 bases from V and 2 bases from J, with 14 bases between. Germline CDR1 reads ENHRY; CDR2 reads SYGVKD. The CDR3 is made up of 15 amino acids. In DNA form, the CDR3 reads TGTGCCATCAGTGCGTCGGGGGCGCCCAACACTGAAGCTTTCTTT. This gives the protein CAISASGAPNTEAFF.

The CDR3 protein is CSGIGQEYNEQFF. The CDR3 coding sequence is TGCAGCGGAATAGGACAGGAATACAATGAGCAGTTCTTC. This chain links TRBV29-1 with TRBJ2-1, with 7 bases identical to TRBD1. The length of the CDR3 is 13 residues. J lost 4 bases, V lost 7 bases, and 7 bases had no gene match. CDR1 SQVTM and CDR2 ANQGSEA come from the germline V gene.

The rearrangement joins TRBV7-9 to TRBJ2-3, with TRBD2 identical over 12 bases. V trimming: 5 bases; J trimming: 2 bases; junction bases outside the gene matches: 11. The CDR3 length is 18 residues. From germline, CDR1 is SEHNR and CDR2 FQNEAQ (reference sequence). CDR3 in DNA: TGTGCCAGCAGCCCCAGGACTAGCGGGGCGGTGAACACAGATACGCAGTATTTT. Translation gives CASSPRTSGAVNTDTQYF.

This clone has a count of ten or more. CDR3 bases: TGCAGCGCAGGAAGGACAGGCCCCACTGAAGCTTTCTTT. Its translation: CSAGRTGPTEAFF. The chain uses TRBV29-1 and TRBJ1-1; TRBD1 matches 7 bases. Per germline, CDR1 SQVTM and CDR2 ANQGSEA. The CDR3 has 13 residues. V shed 7 bases, J shed 4 bases, and the junction held 9 bases outside the gene matches.

This chain links TRBV6-5 with TRBJ2-1; TRBD1 agrees at 8 bases. The CDR3 loop spans 14 amino acids. Germline CDR1 is MNHEY and CDR2 is SVGAGI. Germline trimming cut 0 bases from V and 7 bases from J; bases unmatched to any gene: 2. For the CDR3, the DNA is TGTGCCAGCAGTTACTCCCGGGACAGGAATGAGCAGTTCTTC. This codes for CASSYSRDRNEQFF.